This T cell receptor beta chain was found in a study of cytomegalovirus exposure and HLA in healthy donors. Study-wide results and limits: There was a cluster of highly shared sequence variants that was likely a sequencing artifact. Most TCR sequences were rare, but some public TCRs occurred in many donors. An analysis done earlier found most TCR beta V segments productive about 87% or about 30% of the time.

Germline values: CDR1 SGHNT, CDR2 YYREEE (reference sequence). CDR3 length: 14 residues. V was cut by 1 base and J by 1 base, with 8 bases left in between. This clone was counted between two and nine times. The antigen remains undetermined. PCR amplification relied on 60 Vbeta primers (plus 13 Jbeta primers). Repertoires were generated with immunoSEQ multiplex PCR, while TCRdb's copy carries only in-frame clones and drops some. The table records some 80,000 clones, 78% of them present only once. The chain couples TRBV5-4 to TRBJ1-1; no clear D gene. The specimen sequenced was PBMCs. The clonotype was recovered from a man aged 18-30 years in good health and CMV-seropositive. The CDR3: CASSLTSPNTEAFF. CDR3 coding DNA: TGTGCCAGCAGCTTGACTTCCCCGAACACTGAAGCTTTCTTT. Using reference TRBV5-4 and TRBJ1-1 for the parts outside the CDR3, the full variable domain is ETGVTQSPTHLIKTRGQQVTLRCSSQSGHNTVSWYQQALGQGPQFIFQYYREEENGRGNFPPRFSGLQFPNYSSELNVNALELDDSALYLCASSLTSPNTEAFFGQGTRLTVV.